A selection of T cell receptor beta chains follows, all from one sample in a study of a mutant IDH1 vaccine in newly diagnosed glioma. Antigens of these TCRs are unknown. Libraries were prepared by immunoSEQ multiplex PCR; TCRdb keeps only in-frame clonotypes and omits some of them. In the table there are approximately 26,000 clones, roughly 90% of which are singletons. Sequenced here: PBMCs, sampled from a glioma patient whose treatment included an IDH1 peptide vaccine. The receptors stem from a man younger than 30 with glioma. Each CDR3 is given with its conserved first and last residue. The D gene is left open where the match is weak. A row's size may be missing; if present it is once, few, many or a size class.

TRBV7-2	-	TRBJ1-1	-	TGTGCCAGCAGCCGCGGACCGGCGGGGGGAACTGAAGCTTTCTTT	CASSRGPAGGTEAFF
TRBV5-6	-	TRBJ2-7	-	TGTGCCAGCAGCCCCCGCATGCGGGGCACCTACGAGCAGTACTTC	CASSPRMRGTYEQYF
TRBV6-5	TRBD2	TRBJ2-2	-	TGTGCCAGCAGTTACACTAGCGCGAACACCGGGGAGCTGTTTTTT	CASSYTSANTGELFF
TRBV6-5	TRBD1	TRBJ1-5	-	TGTGCCAGCAGTCCGTGGGCACAGGGGGATCAGCCCCAGCATTTT	CASSPWAQGDQPQHF
TRBV19	-	TRBJ2-1	-	TGTGCCAGTAGTATCGGGGGCTCTGAGCAGTTCTTC	CASSIGGSEQFF
TRBV6-6	TRBD1	TRBJ1-2	-	TGTGCCAGCAGTAGACAGGGCAACTATGGCTACACCTTC	CASSRQGNYGYTF
TRBV18	-	TRBJ2-3	-	TGTGCCAGCTCACCATCGACGCGGCCGACAGATACGCAGTATTTT	CASSPSTRPTDTQYF
TRBV11-3	-	TRBJ2-7	few	TGTGCCAGCAGCCCGGTGACGGAGTCCTACGAGCAGTACTTC	CASSPVTESYEQYF
TRBV7-9	-	TRBJ1-2	-	TGTGCCAGCACTCTAGCTGGGGACTATGGCTACACCTTC	CASTLAGDYGYTF
TRBV29-1	-	TRBJ1-2	-	TGCAGCGTCACAGGCGGGGGCAGCTATGGCTACACCTTC	CSVTGGGSYGYTF
TRBV6-5	-	TRBJ1-4	few	TGTGCCAGCAGTCTGCAGGAACGAGAAAAACTGTTTTTT	CASSLQEREKLFF
TRBV19	-	TRBJ2-5	-	TGTGCCAGTAGCCGTACCGGGGCGGTCCCAGGGACCCAGTACTTC	CASSRTGAVPGTQYF
TRBV4-2	-	TRBJ1-5	-	TGTGCCAGCAGCCAAGAGTTGGATCAGCCCCAGCATTTT	CASSQELDQPQHF
TRBV5-4	TRBD1	TRBJ1-1	-	TGTGCCAGCTCCCTGACAGGGGGCACTGAAGCTTTCTTT	CASSLTGGTEAFF
TRBV29-1	-	TRBJ2-5	-	TGCAGCGTTTATGGAGTATCCCAAGAGACCCAGTACTTC	CSVYGVSQETQYF
TRBV4-3	-	TRBJ1-2	once	TGCGCCAGCAGCCAAGATAGAGCAGGCCCTAACTATGGCTACACCTTC	CASSQDRAGPNYGYTF
TRBV5-4	-	TRBJ1-1	-	TGTGCCAGCAGCGGGGCCTCGAACACTGAAGCTTTCTTT	CASSGASNTEAFF
TRBV15	TRBD2	TRBJ2-2	-	TGTGCCACCAGCAGAGCCGGGACTAGCGGGAGTCGGGACACCGGGGAGCTGTTTTTT	CATSRAGTSGSRDTGELFF
TRBV7-2	TRBD1	TRBJ2-2	-	TGTGCCCAAGGCGGACAGGGGACAAACGGGGAGCTGTTTTTT	CAQGGQGTNGELFF
TRBV4-1	-	TRBJ1-3	-	TGCGCCAGCAGCCAAGTGTGGGGCCTCACTGGAAACACCATATATTTT	CASSQVWGLTGNTIYF
TRBV30	TRBD2	TRBJ2-7	-	TGTGCCTGGAGTGTAGTGGGACTAGCGGTTTTCTACGAGCAGTACTTC	CAWSVVGLAVFYEQYF
TRBV4-3	TRBD1	TRBJ1-1	-	TGCGCCAGCAGCCAACAAAGGGACAGGTTGAACACTGAAGCTTTCTTT	CASSQQRDRLNTEAFF
TRBV10-3	-	TRBJ1-5	-	TGTGCCATCAGTCCACAGGGCGGCGATAGCAATCAGCCCCAGCATTTT	CAISPQGGDSNQPQHF
TRBV19	-	TRBJ2-6	-	TGTGCCAGTAGTATACCTCTTCGGGAGGACAGTACTGGGGCCAACGTCCTGACTTTC	CASSIPLREDSTGANVLTF
TRBV11-2	-	TRBJ1-4	-	TGTGCCAGCAGGTTTTCTGGGACAACTAATGAAAAACTATTTTTT	CASRFSGTTNEKLFF
TRBV19	-	TRBJ2-1	once	TGTGCCAGTAGTATGGCGAGCTCCTACAATGAGCAGTTCTTC	CASSMASSYNEQFF
TRBV11-2	TRBD1	TRBJ2-7	few	TGTGCCAGCAGCTTAGCCCCAGGGGGCTACGAGCAGTACTTC	CASSLAPGGYEQYF
TRBV7-2	-	TRBJ1-1	-	TGTGCCAGCACCATAGGGGGAGGCACTGAAGCTTTCTTT	CASTIGGGTEAFF
TRBV18	-	TRBJ2-5	-	TGTGCCAGCTCACCCCAAGAGACCCAGTACTTC	CASSPQETQYF
TRBV9	TRBD2	TRBJ2-1	-	TGTGCCAGCAGCGTAGACGGGAGGGTCCTCAATGAGCAGTTCTTC	CASSVDGRVLNEQFF
TRBV30	TRBD2	TRBJ2-3	-	TGTGCCTGGAGCCCTTCTCGGACTAGCGGAAGCACAGATACGCAGTATTTT	CAWSPSRTSGSTDTQYF
TRBV25-1	TRBD1	TRBJ1-4	-	TGTGCCAGCAGTGGAAACAGGGGGTTCGAAAAACTGTTTTTT	CASSGNRGFEKLFF
TRBV14	-	TRBJ1-1	-	TGTGCCAGCAGCCCTATGGGGGGGAAGCCTGAAGCTTTCTTT	CASSPMGGKPEAFF
TRBV6-5	-	TRBJ2-3	-	TGTGCCAGCAGTTACGGGGGATCAGATACGCAGTATTTT	CASSYGGSDTQYF
TRBV19	TRBD2	TRBJ2-1	-	TGTGCCAGTAGATCTGGGACTAGCCTCTCCTACAATGAGCAGTTCTTC	CASRSGTSLSYNEQFF
TRBV14	TRBD1	TRBJ1-2	-	TGTGCCAGCAGCCTAAGATCGGGGACAGCTAACTATGGCTACACCTTC	CASSLRSGTANYGYTF
TRBV6-5	-	TRBJ1-5	-	TGTGCCAGCAGCCTCCGACGGGACAATCAGCCCCAGCATTTT	CASSLRRDNQPQHF
TRBV4-1	-	TRBJ1-3	-	TGCGCCAGCAGCAGAAGGTCCGACAGCTCTGGAAACACCATATATTTT	CASSRRSDSSGNTIYF
TRBV11-3	-	TRBJ1-1	-	TGTGCCAGCAGCCCCCCCGGCGCTGAAGCTTTCTTT	CASSPPGAEAFF
TRBV9	-	TRBJ2-2	-	TGTGCCAGCAGCGTAGAAGGGGTCACCGGGGAGCTGTTTTTT	CASSVEGVTGELFF
TRBV30	-	TRBJ1-5	-	TGTGCCTGGAGCCCCAAGGGGGGGGGACAGCCCCAGCATTTT	CAWSPKGGGQPQHF
TRBV5-6	-	TRBJ1-1	once	TGTGCCAGCAGCTTAATAAAGGGGGGGTTGAACACTGAAGCTTTCTTT	CASSLIKGGLNTEAFF
TRBV7-2	-	TRBJ2-7	-	TGTGCCAGCAGCCCAGAGGAGGGCTGGAGGTACGAGCAGTACTTC	CASSPEEGWRYEQYF
TRBV14	-	TRBJ2-1	-	TGTGCCAGCAGCCAACTTAGCCTAAGCTCCTACAATGAGCAGTTCTTC	CASSQLSLSSYNEQFF
TRBV2	TRBD1	TRBJ1-5	-	TGTGCCAGCAGTATGGGACAGGGAAGATCAGCCCAGCATTTT	CASSMGQGRSAQHF
TRBV2	-	TRBJ2-6	-	TGTGCCAGCAGTGGAATAGCGGTCGGCTCTGGGGCCAACGTCCTGACTTTC	CASSGIAVGSGANVLTF
TRBV19	-	TRBJ1-1	-	TGTGCCAGTAGTATACACGGGGGATCCGCTGAAGCTTTCTTT	CASSIHGGSAEAFF
TRBV4-2	TRBD1	TRBJ2-1	-	TGTGCCAGCAGCCAAGGACAGGGGGGTTACAATGAGCAGTTCTTC	CASSQGQGGYNEQFF
TRBV27	-	TRBJ2-6	-	TGTGCCAGCAGTTTCCCTGGGGCCAACGTCCTGACTTTC	CASSFPGANVLTF
TRBV29-1	-	TRBJ2-7	-	TGCAGCGTTGGGGTGAACGAGCAGTACTTC	CSVGVNEQYF
TRBV6-6	-	TRBJ1-5	-	TGTGCCAGCACCGCAAGGGGAACCATAGATCAGCCCCAGCATTTT	CASTARGTIDQPQHF
TRBV23-1	TRBD1	TRBJ1-2	-	TGCGCCGCACCGGCTTCAACAGGGGGACAGACGACCTATGGCTACACCTTC	CAAPASTGGQTTYGYTF
TRBV5-4	-	TRBJ2-7	-	TGTGCCAGCAGCAAGGACCGTGAGGAGCAGTACTTC	CASSKDREEQYF